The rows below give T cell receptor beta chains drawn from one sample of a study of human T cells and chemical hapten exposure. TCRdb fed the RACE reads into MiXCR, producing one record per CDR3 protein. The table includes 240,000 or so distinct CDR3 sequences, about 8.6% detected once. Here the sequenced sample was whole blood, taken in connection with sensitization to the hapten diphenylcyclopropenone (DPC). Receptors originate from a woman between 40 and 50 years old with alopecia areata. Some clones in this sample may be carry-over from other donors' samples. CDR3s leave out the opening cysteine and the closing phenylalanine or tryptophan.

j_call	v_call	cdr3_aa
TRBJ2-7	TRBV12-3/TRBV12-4	ASSLGDIRSYEQY
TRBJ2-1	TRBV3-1	ASSQGFAGGGNEQF
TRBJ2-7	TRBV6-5	ASSYSTHGSYEQY
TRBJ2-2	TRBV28	ASNPAGGPLLSGGELF
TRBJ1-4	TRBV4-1	ASSQDPGSTGREKLF
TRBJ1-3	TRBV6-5	ASSETGAGDTIY
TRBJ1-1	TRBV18	ASSPRERGEAF
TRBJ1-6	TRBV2	ASSRDVNSPLH
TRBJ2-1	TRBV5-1	ASSPHTSGNEQF
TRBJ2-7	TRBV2	ASSEQGKRYEQY
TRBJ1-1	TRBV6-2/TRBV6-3	ASSQQGAEAF
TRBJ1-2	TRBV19	ATTPWGADYGYT
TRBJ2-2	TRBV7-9	ASFRDLTGELF
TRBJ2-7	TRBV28	ASIGQDRSSYEQY
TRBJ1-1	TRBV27	ASSLSVSNTEAF
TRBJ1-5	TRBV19	ASSTDSNQPQH
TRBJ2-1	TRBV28	ASSPLGLAGGNEQF
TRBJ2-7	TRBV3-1	ASSQVQGQGNYEQY
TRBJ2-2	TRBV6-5	ASRAGTSNTGELF
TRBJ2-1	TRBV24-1	ATTDRGDEQF
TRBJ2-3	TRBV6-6	ASSYSWSSDWDTQY
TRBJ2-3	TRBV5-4	ASSFGTPRTDTQY
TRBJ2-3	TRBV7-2	ASSLIPSPATDTQY
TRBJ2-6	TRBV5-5	ATRLQGPGANVLT
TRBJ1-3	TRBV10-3	AISEGQDLAGNTIY
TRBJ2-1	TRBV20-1	SATLDGISYNEQF
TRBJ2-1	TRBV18	ASSPRVGGRNEQF
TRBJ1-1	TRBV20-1	SAGGQLNTEAF
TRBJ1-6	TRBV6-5	ASRFGPLEQSPLH
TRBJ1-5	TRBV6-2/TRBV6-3	ASSYSSVVTQFNQPQH
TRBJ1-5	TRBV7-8	ASSFVTGSSNQPQH
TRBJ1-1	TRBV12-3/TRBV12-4	ASSPSGWRAEAF
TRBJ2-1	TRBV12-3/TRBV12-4	ASSFPGQGYYNEQF
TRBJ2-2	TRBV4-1	ASSQPVRLAVNTGELF
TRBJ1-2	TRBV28	ASSLGPVDGYT
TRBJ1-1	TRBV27	ASTLISLNTEAF
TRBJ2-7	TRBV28	ASGLYEQY
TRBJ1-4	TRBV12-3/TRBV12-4	ATSGGGRASNEKLF
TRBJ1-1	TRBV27	ASSLTGGYTEAF
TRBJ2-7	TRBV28	ASIHAHGSEQY
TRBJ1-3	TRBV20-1	SARDRLARNTIY
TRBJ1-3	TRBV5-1	ASRPTGGAGRGNTIY
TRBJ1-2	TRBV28	ASSRVRAAAPTNYGYT
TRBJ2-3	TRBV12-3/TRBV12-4	ASSFGGAGTDTQY
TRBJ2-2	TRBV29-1	SVRTSGTTGELF
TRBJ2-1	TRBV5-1	ASSPGGSSYNEQF
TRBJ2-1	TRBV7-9	ASSLTGTSVTGRNEQF
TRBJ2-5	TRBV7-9	ASSLDRSSTQETQY
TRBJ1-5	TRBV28	ASREQGERNQPQH
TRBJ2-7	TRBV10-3	AISEPAGGGYEQY
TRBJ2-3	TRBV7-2	ATTGSTDTQY
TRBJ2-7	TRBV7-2	ASSNRDRGYHEQY
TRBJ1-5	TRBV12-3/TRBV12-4	ASTKTGGWNQPQH